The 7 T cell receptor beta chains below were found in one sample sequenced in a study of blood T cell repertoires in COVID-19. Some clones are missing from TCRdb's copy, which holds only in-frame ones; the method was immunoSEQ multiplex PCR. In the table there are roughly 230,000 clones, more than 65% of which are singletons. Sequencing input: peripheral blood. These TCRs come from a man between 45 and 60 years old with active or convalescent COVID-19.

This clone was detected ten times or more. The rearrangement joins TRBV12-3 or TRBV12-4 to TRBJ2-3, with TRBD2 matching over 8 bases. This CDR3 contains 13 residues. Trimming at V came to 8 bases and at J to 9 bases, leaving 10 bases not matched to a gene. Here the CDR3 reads CASDLRGGRTQYF. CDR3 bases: TGTGCCAGCGACCTACGGGGGGGCCGGACGCAGTATTTT.

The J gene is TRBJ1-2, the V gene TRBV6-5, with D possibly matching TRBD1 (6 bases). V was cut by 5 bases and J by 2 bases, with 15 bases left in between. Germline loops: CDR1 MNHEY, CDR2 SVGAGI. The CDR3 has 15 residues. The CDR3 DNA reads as TGTGCCAGCAGTAATTATAACAGGGAGAACTATGGCTACACCTTC. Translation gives CASSNYNRENYGYTF.

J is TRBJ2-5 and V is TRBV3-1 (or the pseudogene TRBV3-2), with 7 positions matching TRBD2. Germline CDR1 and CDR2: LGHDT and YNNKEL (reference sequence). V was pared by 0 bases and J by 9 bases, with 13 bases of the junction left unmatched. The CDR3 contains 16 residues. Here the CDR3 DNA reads TGTGCCAGCAGCCAAGAAGAGAGGCGACTAGCCAGTCCCCAGTACTTC. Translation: CASSQEERRLASPQYF.

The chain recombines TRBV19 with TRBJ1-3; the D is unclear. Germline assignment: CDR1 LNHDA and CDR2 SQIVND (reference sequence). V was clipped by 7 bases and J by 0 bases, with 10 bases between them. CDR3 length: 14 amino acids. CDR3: CASTSGSSGNTIYF. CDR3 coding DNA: TGTGCCAGTACAAGCGGGAGCTCTGGAAACACCATATATTTT.

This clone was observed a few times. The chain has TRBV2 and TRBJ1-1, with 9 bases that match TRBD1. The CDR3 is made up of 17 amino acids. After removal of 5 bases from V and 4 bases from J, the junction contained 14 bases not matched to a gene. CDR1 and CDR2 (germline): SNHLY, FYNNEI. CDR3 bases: TGTGCCAGCAGTTCACGTCCCGGGACAGGGAGGGGCACTGAAGCTTTCTTT. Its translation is CASSSRPGTGRGTEAFF.

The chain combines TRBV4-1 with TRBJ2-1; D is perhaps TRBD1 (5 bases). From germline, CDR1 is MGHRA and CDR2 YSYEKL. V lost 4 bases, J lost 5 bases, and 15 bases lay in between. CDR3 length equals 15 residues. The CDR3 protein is CASSLMTEIHNEQFF. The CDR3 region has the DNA TGCGCCAGCAGCCTTATGACAGAGATCCACAATGAGCAGTTCTTC.

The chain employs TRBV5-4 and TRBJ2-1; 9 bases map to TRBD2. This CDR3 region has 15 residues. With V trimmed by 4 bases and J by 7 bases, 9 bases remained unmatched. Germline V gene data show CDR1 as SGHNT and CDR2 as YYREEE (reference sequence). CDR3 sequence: CASSRPGLADNEQFF. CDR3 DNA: TGTGCCAGCAGCCGACCGGGACTAGCAGATAATGAGCAGTTCTTC.